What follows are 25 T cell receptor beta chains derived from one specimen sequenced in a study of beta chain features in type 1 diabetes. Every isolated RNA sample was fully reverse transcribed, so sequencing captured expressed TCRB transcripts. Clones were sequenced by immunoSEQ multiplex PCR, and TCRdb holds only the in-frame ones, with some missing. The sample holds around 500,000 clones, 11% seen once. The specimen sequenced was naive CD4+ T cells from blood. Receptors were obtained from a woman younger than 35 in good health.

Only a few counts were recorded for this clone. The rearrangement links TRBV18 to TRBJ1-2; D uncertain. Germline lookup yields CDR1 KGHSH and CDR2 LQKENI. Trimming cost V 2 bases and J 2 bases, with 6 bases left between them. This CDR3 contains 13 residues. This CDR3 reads CASSPDENYGYTF. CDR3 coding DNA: TGTGCCAGCTCACCAGACGAGAACTATGGCTACACCTTC.

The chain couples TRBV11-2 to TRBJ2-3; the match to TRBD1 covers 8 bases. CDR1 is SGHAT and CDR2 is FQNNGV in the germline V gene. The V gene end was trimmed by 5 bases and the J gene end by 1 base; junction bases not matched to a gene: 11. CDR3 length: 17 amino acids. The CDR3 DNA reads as TGTGCCAGCAGCATAGGACAGGGAGTAATTCGCACAGATACGCAGTATTTT. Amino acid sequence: CASSIGQGVIRTDTQYF.

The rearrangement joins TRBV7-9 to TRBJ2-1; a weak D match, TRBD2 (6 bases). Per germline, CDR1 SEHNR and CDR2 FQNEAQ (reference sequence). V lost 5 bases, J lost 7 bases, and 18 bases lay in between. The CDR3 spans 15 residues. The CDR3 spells CASSTGGTVVNEQFF. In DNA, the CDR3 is TGTGCCAGCAGCACCGGGGGAACGGTGGTTAATGAGCAGTTCTTC.

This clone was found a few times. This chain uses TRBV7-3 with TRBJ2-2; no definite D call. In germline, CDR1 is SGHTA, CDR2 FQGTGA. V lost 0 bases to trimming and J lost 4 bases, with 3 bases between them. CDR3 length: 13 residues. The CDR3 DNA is TGTGCCAGCAGCTTAACAACCACCGGGGAGCTGTTTTTT. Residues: CASSLTTTGELFF.

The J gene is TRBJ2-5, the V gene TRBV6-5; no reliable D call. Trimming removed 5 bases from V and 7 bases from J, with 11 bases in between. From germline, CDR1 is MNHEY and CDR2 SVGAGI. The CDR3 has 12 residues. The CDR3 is CASSPPGWTQYF. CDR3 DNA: TGTGCCAGCAGTCCCCCCGGGTGGACCCAGTACTTC.

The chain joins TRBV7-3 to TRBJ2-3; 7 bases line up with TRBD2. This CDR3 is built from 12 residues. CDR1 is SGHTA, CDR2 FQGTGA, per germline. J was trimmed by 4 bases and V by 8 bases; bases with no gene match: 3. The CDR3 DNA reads TGTGCCAGCTCCACTAGCGCAGATACGCAGTATTTT. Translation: CASSTSADTQYF.

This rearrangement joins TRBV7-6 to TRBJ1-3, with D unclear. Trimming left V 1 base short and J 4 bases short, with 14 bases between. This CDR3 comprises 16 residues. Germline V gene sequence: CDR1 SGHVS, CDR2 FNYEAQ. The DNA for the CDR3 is TGTGCCAGCAGCTTAGAACCTCGGACTACGGGAAACACCATATATTTT. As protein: CASSLEPRTTGNTIYF.

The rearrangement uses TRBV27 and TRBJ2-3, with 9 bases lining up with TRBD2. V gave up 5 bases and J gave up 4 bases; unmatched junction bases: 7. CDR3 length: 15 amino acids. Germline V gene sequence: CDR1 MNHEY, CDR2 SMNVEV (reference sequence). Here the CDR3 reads CASSPRTSDSDTQYF. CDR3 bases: TGTGCCAGCAGTCCCAGGACTAGCGATTCAGATACGCAGTATTTT.

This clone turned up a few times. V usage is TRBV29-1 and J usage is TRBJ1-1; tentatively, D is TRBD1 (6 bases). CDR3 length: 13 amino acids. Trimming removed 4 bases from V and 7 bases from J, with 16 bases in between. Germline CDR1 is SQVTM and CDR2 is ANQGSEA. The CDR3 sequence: CSVGRAGADEAFF. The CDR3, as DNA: TGCAGCGTTGGGCGGGCGGGGGCTGATGAAGCTTTCTTT.

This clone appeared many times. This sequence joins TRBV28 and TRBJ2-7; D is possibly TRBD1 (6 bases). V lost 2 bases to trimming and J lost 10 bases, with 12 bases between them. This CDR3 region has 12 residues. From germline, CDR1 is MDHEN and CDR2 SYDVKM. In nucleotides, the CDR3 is TGTGCCAGCAGTTTAAACACAGGGAATCAGTACGTC. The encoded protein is CASSLNTGNQYV.

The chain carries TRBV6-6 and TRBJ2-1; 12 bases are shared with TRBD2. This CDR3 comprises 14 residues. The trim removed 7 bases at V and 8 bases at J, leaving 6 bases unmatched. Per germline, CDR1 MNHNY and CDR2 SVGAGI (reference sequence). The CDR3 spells CASILTSGSYEQFF. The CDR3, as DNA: TGTGCCAGCATCTTGACTAGCGGGAGCTATGAGCAGTTCTTC.

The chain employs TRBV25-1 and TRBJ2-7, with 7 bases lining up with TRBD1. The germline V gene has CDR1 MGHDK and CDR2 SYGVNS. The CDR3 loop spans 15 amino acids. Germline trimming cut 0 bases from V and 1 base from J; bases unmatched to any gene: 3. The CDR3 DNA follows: TGTGCCAGCAGTGAATACGGGACAGCTTCCTACGAGCAGTACTTC. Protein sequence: CASSEYGTASYEQYF.

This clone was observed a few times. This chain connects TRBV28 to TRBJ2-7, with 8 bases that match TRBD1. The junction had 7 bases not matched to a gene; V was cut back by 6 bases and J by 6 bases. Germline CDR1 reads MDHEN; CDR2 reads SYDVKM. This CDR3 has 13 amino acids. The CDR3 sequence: CASRPGQGTEQYV. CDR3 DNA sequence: TGTGCCAGCAGGCCAGGACAGGGTACCGAGCAGTACGTC.

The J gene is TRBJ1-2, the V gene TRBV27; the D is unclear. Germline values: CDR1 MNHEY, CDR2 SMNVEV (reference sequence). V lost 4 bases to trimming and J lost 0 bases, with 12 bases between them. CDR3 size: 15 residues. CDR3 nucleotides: TGTGCCAGCAGTTATATCGGAGAGCCTAACTATGGCTACACCTTC. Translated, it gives CASSYIGEPNYGYTF.

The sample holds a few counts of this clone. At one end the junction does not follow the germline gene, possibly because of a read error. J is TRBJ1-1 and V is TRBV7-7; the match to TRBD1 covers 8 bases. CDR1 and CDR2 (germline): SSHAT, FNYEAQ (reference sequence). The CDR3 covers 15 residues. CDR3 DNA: TGTGCTAGCAGCCGCTTCGGGACAGGGAACACTGAAGCTTTCTTT. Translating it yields CASSRFGTGNTEAFF.

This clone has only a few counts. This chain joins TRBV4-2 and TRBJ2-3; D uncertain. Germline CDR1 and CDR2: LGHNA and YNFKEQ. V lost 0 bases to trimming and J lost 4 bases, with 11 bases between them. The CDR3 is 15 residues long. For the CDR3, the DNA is TGTGCCAGCAGCCAAGATCTTCCGTTAGCAGATACGCAGTATTTT. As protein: CASSQDLPLADTQYF.

CDR3 in DNA: TGTGCCTGGAGTGTACGGGACAGGGTCGCTGAAGCTTTCTTT. Amino acids: CAWSVRDRVAEAFF. The chain joins TRBV30 to TRBJ1-1; 9 bases are a match to TRBD1. J was trimmed by 6 bases and V by 0 bases; bases with no gene match: 5. The CDR3 consists of 14 residues. In germline, CDR1 is GTSNPN, CDR2 SVGIG (reference sequence). Supplemented by reference TRBV30 and TRBJ1-1, the full variable domain reads SQTIHQWPATLVQPVGSPLSLECTVEGTSNPNLYWYRQAAGRGLQLLFYSVGIGQISSEVPQNLSASRPQDRQFILSSKKLLLSDSGFYLCAWSVRDRVAEAFFGQGTRLTVV.

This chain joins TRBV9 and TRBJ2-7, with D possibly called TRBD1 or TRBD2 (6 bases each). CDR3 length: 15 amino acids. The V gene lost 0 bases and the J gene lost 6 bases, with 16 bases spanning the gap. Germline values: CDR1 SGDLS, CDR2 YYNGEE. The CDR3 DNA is TGTGCCAGCAGCGTAGGCGGGACATCCTCTGGCGAGCAGTACTTC. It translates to CASSVGGTSSGEQYF.

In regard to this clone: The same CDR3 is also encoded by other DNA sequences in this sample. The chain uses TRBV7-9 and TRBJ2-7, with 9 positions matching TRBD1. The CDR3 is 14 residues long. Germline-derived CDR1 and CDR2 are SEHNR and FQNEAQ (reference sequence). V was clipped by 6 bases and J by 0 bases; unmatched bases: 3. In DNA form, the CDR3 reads TGTGCCAGCAGTTCGACAGGGGGCTCCTACGAGCAGTACGTC. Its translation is CASSSTGGSYEQYV.

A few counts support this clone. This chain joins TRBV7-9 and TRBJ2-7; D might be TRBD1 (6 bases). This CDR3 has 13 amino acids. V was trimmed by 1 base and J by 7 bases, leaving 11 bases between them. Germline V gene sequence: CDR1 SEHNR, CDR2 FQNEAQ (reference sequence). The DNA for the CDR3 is TGTGCCAGCAGCTTAGTGGGGGCTCGGGAGCAGTACGTC. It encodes CASSLVGAREQYV.

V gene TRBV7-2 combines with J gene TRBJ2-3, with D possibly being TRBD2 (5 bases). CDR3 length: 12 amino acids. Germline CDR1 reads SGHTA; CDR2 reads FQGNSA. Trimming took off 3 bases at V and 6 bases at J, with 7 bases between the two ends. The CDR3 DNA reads TGTGCCAGCAGCTTCGGCGGGGATACGCAGTATTTT. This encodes CASSFGGDTQYF.

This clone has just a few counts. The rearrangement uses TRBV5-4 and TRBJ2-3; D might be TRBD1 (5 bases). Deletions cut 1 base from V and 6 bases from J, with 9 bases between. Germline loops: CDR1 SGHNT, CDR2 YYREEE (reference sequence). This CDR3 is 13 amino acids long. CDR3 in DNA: TGTGCCAGCAGCTTGACAGGATCGGATACGCAGTATTTT. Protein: CASSLTGSDTQYF.

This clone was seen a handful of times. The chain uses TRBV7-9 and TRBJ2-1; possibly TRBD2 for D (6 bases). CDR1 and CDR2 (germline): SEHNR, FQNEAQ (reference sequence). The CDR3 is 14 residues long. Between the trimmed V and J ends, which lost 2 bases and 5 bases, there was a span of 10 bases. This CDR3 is CASSLRGSNNEQFF. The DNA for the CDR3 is TGTGCCAGCAGCTTACGGGGGAGTAACAATGAGCAGTTCTTC.

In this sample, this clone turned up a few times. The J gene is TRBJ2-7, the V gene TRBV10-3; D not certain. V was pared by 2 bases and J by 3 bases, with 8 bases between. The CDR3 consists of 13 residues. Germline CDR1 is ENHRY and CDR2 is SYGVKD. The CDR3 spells CAISEGTVYEQYV. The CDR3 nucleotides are TGTGCCATCAGTGAGGGTACAGTCTACGAGCAGTACGTC.

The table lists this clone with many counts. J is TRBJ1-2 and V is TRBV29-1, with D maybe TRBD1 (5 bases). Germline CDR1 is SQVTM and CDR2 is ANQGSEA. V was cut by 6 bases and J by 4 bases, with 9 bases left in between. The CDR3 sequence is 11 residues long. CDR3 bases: TGCAGCGTGACCGGGACCTATGGCTACACCTTC. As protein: CSVTGTYGYTF. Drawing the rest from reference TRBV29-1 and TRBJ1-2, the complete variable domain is SAVISQKPSRDICQRGTSLTIQCQVDSQVTMMFWYRQQPGQSLTLIATANQGSEATYESGFVIDKFPISRPNLTFSTLTVSNMSPEDSSIYLCSVTGTYGYTFGSGTRLTVV.